Detailed here is one T cell receptor (beta chain). Its specificity is not known. Trimming cost V 2 bases and J 2 bases; bases outside gene matches: 5. The CDR3 runs 15 residues. Germline V gene data show CDR1 as SGHNT and CDR2 as YYREEE (reference sequence). The data were taken from a study of cytomegalovirus exposure and HLA in healthy donors. Study observations and caveats: By a later analysis, the bulk of CMV-associated TCR beta chains appeared HLA-restricted. Differences between HLA loci emerged in a later analysis of TCR association rates, with DRB1 most and HLA-C fewest.

PCR used 60 Vbeta primers and 13 Jbeta primers. The protocol was immunoSEQ multiplex PCR, while the TCRdb copy is restricted to in-frame clones and leaves out a portion. Recorded for this sample: 160,000 or so clones. The sequenced sample consisted of PBMCs. This clonotype was sampled from a young man in good health and CMV-seronegative. The chain combines TRBV5-4 with TRBJ1-2; 8 positions match TRBD1. CDR3 sequence reads: CASSLPGQANYGYTF. The CDR3, as DNA: TGTGCCAGCAGCTTACCGGGACAGGCGAACTATGGCTACACCTTC.